Presented here are 3 T cell receptor beta chains from one specimen sequenced in a study of blood T cell repertoires in COVID-19. This table comes from immunoSEQ multiplex PCR, and its TCRdb copy is limited to in-frame clones, with some not included. The table shows approximately 35,000 clones, with around 87% occurring only once. Sample: peripheral blood. The source is a human donor in a cohort sampled during active COVID-19.

V usage is TRBV7-2 and J usage is TRBJ2-2, with D perhaps matching TRBD1 (6 bases). The germline V gene encodes CDR1 SGHTA and CDR2 FQGNSA. The CDR3 has 15 residues. V lost 2 bases and J 6 bases, leaving 13 bases between the germline ends. In nucleotides, the CDR3 is TGTGCCAGCAGCTTACAGTCGACAGGCCCCGGGGAGCTGTTTTTT. Its protein product is CASSLQSTGPGELFF.

The gene calls are TRBV4-3 and TRBJ1-6, with D possibly being TRBD1 (6 bases). V shed 4 bases and J shed 7 bases, with 11 bases lying between them. The length of the CDR3 is 14 residues. CDR1 LGHNA and CDR2 YSLEER come from the germline V gene. The CDR3 DNA sequence: TGCGCCAGCAGCCCTGGACAGACGAATTCACCCCTCCACTTT. Translating it yields CASSPGQTNSPLHF.

The V gene is TRBV5-8, the J gene TRBJ2-1, with a possible D match to TRBD2 (6 bases). With 3 bases removed from V and 7 bases from J, the gap between germline ends came to 17 bases. Germline CDR1 is SGHTS and CDR2 is YDEGEE. The CDR3 is made up of 15 amino acids. Written as DNA, the CDR3 is TGTGCCAGCAGCTGGGTGCGGAGGGGTAGGAATGAGCAGTTCTTC. Translation: CASSWVRRGRNEQFF. The whole variable domain, remainder taken from reference TRBV5-8 and TRBJ2-1, is EAGVTQSPTHLIKTRGQQATLRCSPISGHTSVYWYQQALGLGLQFLLWYDEGEERNRGNFPPRFSGRQFPNYSSELNVNALELEDSALYLCASSWVRRGRNEQFFGPGTRLTVL.